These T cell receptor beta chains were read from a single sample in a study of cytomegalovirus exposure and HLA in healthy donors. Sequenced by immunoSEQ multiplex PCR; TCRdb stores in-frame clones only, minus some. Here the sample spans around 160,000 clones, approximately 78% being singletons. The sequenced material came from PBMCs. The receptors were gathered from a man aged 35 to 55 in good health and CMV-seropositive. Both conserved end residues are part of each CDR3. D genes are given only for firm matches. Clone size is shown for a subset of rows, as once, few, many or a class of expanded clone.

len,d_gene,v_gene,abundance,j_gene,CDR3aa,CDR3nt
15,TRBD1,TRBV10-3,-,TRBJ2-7,CAISESEDRGHEQYF,TGTGCCATCAGTGAGTCGGAGGACAGGGGTCACGAGCAGTACTTC
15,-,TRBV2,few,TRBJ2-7,CASRAGSGNPYEQYF,TGTGCCAGCAGAGCCGGTTCAGGAAATCCCTACGAGCAGTACTTC
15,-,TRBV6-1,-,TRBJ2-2,CASSETNLDTGELFF,TGTGCCAGCAGTGAGACTAATCTAGACACCGGGGAGCTGTTTTTT
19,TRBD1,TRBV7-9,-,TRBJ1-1,CASSPNLNSVAGQRTEAFF,TGTGCCAGCAGCCCTAATCTTAATTCTGTTGCGGGACAGAGGACTGAAGCTTTCTTT
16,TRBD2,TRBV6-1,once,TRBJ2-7,CASSETLMGGVGEQYF,TGTGCCAGCAGTGAAACCTTGATGGGGGGGGTTGGAGAGCAGTACTTC
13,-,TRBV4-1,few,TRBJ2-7,CASSQTGFYEQYF,TGCGCCAGCAGCCAGACGGGGTTCTACGAGCAGTACTTC
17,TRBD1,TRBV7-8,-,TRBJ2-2,CASSLPWDRGLGGELFF,TGTGCCAGCAGCTTACCTTGGGACAGGGGGCTAGGGGGGGAGCTGTTTTTT
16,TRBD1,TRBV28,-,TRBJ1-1,CASSLSRTGRDTEAFF,TGTGCCAGCAGCCTCAGCCGGACAGGGCGGGACACTGAAGCTTTCTTT
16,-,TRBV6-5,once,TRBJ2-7,CASSYSFFGDSYEQYF,TGTGCCAGCAGTTACTCCTTTTTCGGGGACTCCTACGAGCAGTACTTC
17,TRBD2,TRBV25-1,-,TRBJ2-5,CASSPSVASGRPETQYF,TGTGCCAGCAGTCCCTCGGTGGCTAGCGGGCGCCCAGAGACCCAGTACTTC
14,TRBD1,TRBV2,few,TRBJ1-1,CASSLQGSRFEAFF,TGTGCCAGCAGCCTACAGGGGAGCAGATTTGAAGCTTTCTTT
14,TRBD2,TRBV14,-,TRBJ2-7,CASSLAAGAYEQYF,TGTGCCAGCAGCCTGGCAGCGGGAGCCTACGAGCAGTACTTC
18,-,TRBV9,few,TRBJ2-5,CASSVGATSGRYQETQYF,TGTGCCAGCAGCGTAGGGGCAACGAGTGGCCGCTACCAAGAGACCCAGTACTTC
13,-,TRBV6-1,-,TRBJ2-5,CASSHGKKETQYF,TGTGCCAGCAGCCACGGGAAAAAAGAGACCCAGTACTTC
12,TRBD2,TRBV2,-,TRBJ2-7,CAPRGGGYEQYF,TGTGCCCCCCGCGGGGGGGGGTACGAGCAGTACTTC
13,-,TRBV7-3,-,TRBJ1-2,CASSRINGGPYTF,TGTGCCAGCAGCCGAATAAATGGCGGTCCCTACACCTTC
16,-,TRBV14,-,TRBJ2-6,CASSQVWGPGANVLTF,TGTGCCAGCAGCCAAGTGTGGGGCCCTGGGGCCAACGTCCTGACTTTC
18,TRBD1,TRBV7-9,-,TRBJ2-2,CASSLPRAGGAGAGELFF,TGTGCCAGCAGCTTACCCCGCGCAGGGGGCGCAGGGGCCGGGGAGCTGTTTTTT
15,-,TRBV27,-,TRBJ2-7,CASSLTDNEAYEQYF,TGTGCCAGCAGTTTAACGGACAACGAAGCCTACGAGCAGTACTTC
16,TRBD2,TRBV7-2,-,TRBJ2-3,CASSKREKTLTDTQYF,TGTGCCAGCAGCAAGCGGGAGAAAACCCTCACAGATACGCAGTATTTT
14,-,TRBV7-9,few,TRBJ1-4,CASSWDGSGEKLFF,TGTGCCAGCAGCTGGGATGGGTCAGGGGAAAAACTGTTTTTT
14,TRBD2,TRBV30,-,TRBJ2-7,CAWTLAGGSYEQYF,TGTGCCTGGACACTAGCGGGCGGCTCCTACGAGCAGTACTTC
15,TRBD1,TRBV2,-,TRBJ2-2,CASRVGQGGTGELFF,TGTGCCAGCAGGGTCGGACAGGGAGGCACCGGGGAGCTGTTTTTT
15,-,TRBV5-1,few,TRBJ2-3,CASSSYRSITDTQYF,TGCGCCAGCAGCTCCTACAGGTCCATCACAGATACGCAGTATTTT
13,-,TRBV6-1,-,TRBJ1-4,CASRVQGPEKLFF,TGTGCCAGCCGGGTACAGGGTCCGGAAAAACTGTTTTTT
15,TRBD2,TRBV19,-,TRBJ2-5,CASSITSGSMSTQYF,TGTGCCAGTAGTATAACTAGCGGGAGCATGTCCACCCAGTACTTC
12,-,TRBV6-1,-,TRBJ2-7,CASVEGSYEQYF,TGTGCCAGCGTCGAGGGATCCTACGAGCAGTACTTC
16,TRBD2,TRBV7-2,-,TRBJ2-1,CASSLRLAGAYNEQFF,TGTGCCAGCAGCCTAAGGCTAGCGGGAGCCTACAATGAGCAGTTCTTC